This T cell receptor beta chain stems from a study of Ad26.COV2.S vaccination and SARS-CoV-2 variants. Study background: Once, or twice with 56 days between doses, Ad26.COV2.S was given intramuscularly.

Repertoires were generated with immunoSEQ multiplex PCR, while TCRdb's copy carries only in-frame clones and drops some. The sample includes approximately 480,000 clones, around 90% seen only once; the top ten take 10% to 15%. With respect to this clone: Its target is unknown.

Germline CDR1 reads SNHLY; CDR2 reads FYNNEI. CDR3 length equals 16 residues. With V trimmed by 2 bases and J by 4 bases, 7 bases remained unmatched. Treatment in this sample: about 20 received Ad26.COV2.S at low or high dose, single or two shots; roughly five received placebo; per-sample allocation not given. It was on day 63 after the first vaccine or placebo injection that samples were taken. Notes on the study in general: Placebo and vaccine recipients had non-spike TCR breadth that was similar.

The V and J genes are TRBV2 and TRBJ2-2; TRBD1 matches at 7 bases. The source of this sequence is a person aged 18-60 years who received the Ad26.COV2.S COVID-19 vaccine or a placebo. The source material was peripheral blood, sampled in a trial of Ad26.COV2.S vaccine versus placebo. The CDR3 protein is CASSEHGQAFTGELFF. For the CDR3, the DNA is TGTGCCAGCAGTGAACACGGACAGGCCTTCACCGGGGAGCTGTTTTTT.